The sequence of this T cell receptor beta chain was determined in a study of blood T cell repertoires in COVID-19. Study background: Sources were T cells, B-cell-depleted T cells, or PBMCs; the material itself was cDNA or gDNA.

The V end lost 1 base, the J end lost 1 base, and 15 bases lay between the germline ends. The CDR3 length is 17 residues. Germline V lookup: CDR1 SGHAT, CDR2 FQNNGV. Profiling relied on immunoSEQ multiplex PCR, and the TCRdb table lists in-frame clones only, not all of them. This sample has hundreds of thousands of clones; 85% to 90% occur once, and the top ten carry 3.5% to 4.5%. The TCR sequence derives from a young man who had recovered from COVID-19. Source material: PBMCs or T cells enriched from blood (not recorded which). The chain links TRBV11-2 to TRBJ2-3, with D perhaps matching TRBD1 (6 bases). The CDR3 is CASSLAGQGRGTDTQYF. In DNA, the CDR3 is TGTGCCAGCAGCTTAGCAGGGCAGGGGCGAGGCACAGATACGCAGTATTTT.